The 4 T cell receptor beta chains given below trace back to one sample, sequenced in a study of CD4 T cells in relation to SARS-CoV-2 and coronaviruses. Before the COVID-19 pandemic, during about 2011-2019, CD4+ T cells were taken from unexposed donors. After approximately ten days of culture, CD4+ T cells were isolated. Their antigens are not known. The table came from immunoSEQ multiplex PCR; TCRdb's copy has only in-frame clones and leaves some out. The repertoire consists of 20,000 to 25,000 clones, with around 76% occurring once and the leading ten covering roughly 17%. What was sequenced was CD4+ T cells from PBMCs, cultured in vitro. The receptors stem from a human donor in good health.

This rearrangement joins TRBV2 to TRBJ1-2, with TRBD1 identical over 12 bases. Germline trimming cut 5 bases from V and 7 bases from J; bases unmatched to any gene: 8. This CDR3 has 15 residues. CDR1 and CDR2 (germline): SNHLY, FYNNEI. The CDR3 DNA sequence: TGTGCCAGCAGTCCCGGGACAGGGGGCCTCTTTGGCTACACCTTC. It specifies CASSPGTGGLFGYTF.

The rearrangement uses TRBV11-2 and TRBJ2-7; TRBD1 might be the D (5 bases). Trimming stripped 2 bases from V and 2 bases from J, with 10 bases between. The germline V gene encodes CDR1 SGHAT and CDR2 FQNNGV. The CDR3 is 14 residues long. CDR3 sequence reads: CASSLTDNTYEQYF. As DNA, the CDR3 is TGTGCCAGCAGCTTAACGGACAACACCTACGAGCAGTACTTC. The full variable domain, in which reference TRBV11-2 and TRBJ2-7 provide the parts outside the CDR3, is EAGVAQSPRYKIIEKRQSVAFWCNPISGHATLYWYQQILGQGPKLLIQFQNNGVVDDSQLPKDRFSAERLKGVDSTLKIQPAKLEDSAVYLCASSLTDNTYEQYFGPGTRLTVT.

The chain carries TRBV9 and TRBJ2-1, with 14 bases that match TRBD2. The CDR3 totals 17 residues. Germline lookup yields CDR1 SGDLS and CDR2 YYNGEE. Trimming at V came to 3 bases and at J to 8 bases, leaving 10 bases not matched to a gene. CDR3 nucleotides: TGTGCCAGCAGCGCCCCAGGACTAGCGGGAGGTATCGATGAGCAGTTCTTC. Protein: CASSAPGLAGGIDEQFF.

The rearrangement links TRBV15 to TRBJ1-6; TRBD1 might be the D (5 bases). The CDR3 loop spans 16 amino acids. Germline CDR1 LNHNV, CDR2 YYDKDF (reference sequence). V was shortened by 4 bases and J by 5 bases, with 15 bases between the two germline ends. In nucleotides, the CDR3 is TGTGCCACCAGCATGGGGGACGTTTTGGATAATTCACCCCTCCACTTT. It yields the protein CATSMGDVLDNSPLHF.